This T cell receptor beta chain was sequenced during a study of CD8 T cells in ankylosing spondylitis. The study's findings and limits: A motif in TCR beta, a set of under 10 highly homologous variants, appeared characteristic of ankylosing spondylitis blood.

The trim removed 0 bases at V and 4 bases at J, leaving 7 bases unmatched. Germline V gives CDR1 LNHNV, CDR2 YYDKDF (reference sequence). The CDR3 length is 16 residues. This clonotype was counted at least ten times. Its antigen is unidentified. Quantitative barcoded 5'-RACE was used to prepare TCR beta libraries. Each CDR3 protein is one row after TCRdb ran MiXCR on the 5' RACE reads. Of more than 600,000 distinct CDR3 sequences listed, under 20% were seen once; the top ten hold approximately 18%. The TCR originated in a male donor with ankylosing spondylitis. The rearrangement joins TRBV15 to TRBJ2-7; 9 bases match TRBD1. The sequencing sample was made of blood, either unsorted or a sorted T cell fraction (not recorded which). The CDR3 coding sequence is TGTGCCACCAGCAGAGAGTGGACAGGGGAGGGATACGAGCAGTACTTC. Its protein is CATSREWTGEGYEQYF. The whole variable domain, filled in from reference TRBV15 and TRBJ2-7, reads DAMVIQNPRYQVTQFGKPVTLSCSQTLNHNVMYWYQQKSSQAPKLLFHYYDKDFNNEADTPDNFQSRRPNTSFCFLDIRSPGLGDTAMYLCATSREWTGEGYEQYFGPGTRLTVT.